Listed below are T cell receptor beta chains from one sample, sequenced in a study of T-cell reconstitution after alpha-beta-depleted transplantation in children. One entry per CDR3 protein, called by TCRdb with MiXCR from the PCR reads. The table records 70,000 to 95,000 distinct CDR3 sequences, more than 9% of them present only once. Here the sequenced sample was PBMCs from the stem cell graft donor, taken from the stem cell graft. All receptors derive from a human donor who donated a stem cell graft to a child with inherited bone marrow failure. The CDR3 runs from the conserved cysteine through the conserved F or W. A clone size is listed for some rows: how often the clone was seen (once, few, many), or a class if it is expanded.

V: TRBV6-2/TRBV6-3
size: many
CDR3: CASSYGDTGSNEQFF

V: TRBV14
size: many
CDR3: CASSQDPGPPIVEQFF

V: TRBV5-1
size: many
CDR3: CASSLARGTDGYTF

V: TRBV5-1
size: many
CDR3: CASSFASGGPTLQQFF

V: TRBV29-1
size: many
CDR3: CSVMTGTDTQYF

V: TRBV7-1
size: NA
CDR3: CASSSGPSGTDTQYF

V: TRBV12-3/TRBV12-4
size: many
CDR3: CASSRGLPPGYTF

V: TRBV30
size: many
CDR3: CAWTEGGTGRMNTEAFF

V: TRBV20-1
size: many
CDR3: CSARTRQGDSGELFF

V: TRBV24-1
size: many
CDR3: CATSARGGAGTEAFF

V: TRBV27
size: many
CDR3: CASSLEGWDRPTRKIYEQYF

V: TRBV7-9
size: many
CDR3: CASSFWDGQYNEQFF

V: TRBV20-1
size: few
CDR3: CSARGLLAGATTDTQYF

V: TRBV20-1
size: NA
CDR3: CSAREGILNTGELFF

V: TRBV24-1
size: many
CDR3: CATSDYGRASDTQYF

V: TRBV23-1
size: NA
CDR3: CASSQRMTDAIIGELFF

V: TRBV5-4
size: many
CDR3: CASSLGTGTQYF

V: TRBV10-3
size: few
CDR3: CAISAQAGFTDTQYF

V: TRBV5-5
size: many
CDR3: CASSFRDRAYEQYF

V: TRBV18
size: many
CDR3: CASSLNSGLAGAPGEQFF

V: TRBV2
size: NA
CDR3: CASTDWGSGDRGDEQFF

V: TRBV3-1
size: many
CDR3: CASSQGSGGLSYGYTF

V: TRBV7-2
size: many
CDR3: CASSLGGGMNTEAFF